This TCR beta chain was identified in a study of long-term antiretroviral therapy in people with HIV. This CDR3 spans 14 amino acids. In germline, CDR1 is LNHDA, CDR2 SQIVND (reference sequence). J was trimmed by 5 bases and V by 4 bases; bases with no gene match: 7. The libraries were made with immunoSEQ v3.0 at survey level. The method was immunoSEQ multiplex PCR; TCRdb's version includes in-frame clones alone and lacks a portion of them. The top ten clones hold 2.5% to 3.5% of a sample with around 29,000 clones, about 95% of them seen once. The sequencing here drew on unsorted PBMCs, taken 5.3 years after starting antiretroviral therapy. This sequence originates from a man aged 50 to 59 with HIV. The chain employs TRBV19 and TRBJ2-5, with 7 bases identical to TRBD1. In nucleotides, the CDR3 is TGTGCCAGTAGTACCCGAGAGGGGGCTGAGACCCAGTACTTC. This translates into CASSTREGAETQYF.